A selection of T cell receptor beta chains follows, all from one sample in a study of monozygotic twins with inflammatory bowel disease. With the 5' RACE reads reprocessed, TCRdb shows one record per CDR3 protein and no DNA. This repertoire includes about 380,000 distinct CDR3 sequences. Input material: blood. The receptors were gathered from a human donor with ulcerative colitis or Crohn's disease, or a healthy co-twin of an affected twin (not recorded which). The CDR3 runs from the conserved cysteine through the conserved F or W.

J gene | V gene | CDR3 length | CDR3 protein
TRBJ2-5 | TRBV5-1 | 17 | CASSLSGAPSLQETQYF
TRBJ2-3 | TRBV20-1 | 15 | CSARVGGYGTDTQYF
TRBJ1-6 | TRBV20-1 | 16 | CSARDGNREEGSPLHF
TRBJ1-4 | TRBV18 | 16 | CASSPGTGGTNEKLFF
TRBJ1-6 | TRBV5-1 | 17 | CASSLGSGTNARSPLHF
TRBJ1-2 | TRBV27 | 15 | CASSGADKVPYGYTF
TRBJ2-1 | TRBV19 | 14 | CASSLAGVYNEQFF
TRBJ2-5 | TRBV6-1 | 18 | CASNSRTSGGVYQETQYF
TRBJ2-6 | TRBV4-1 | 16 | CASSQDGGLGANVLTF
TRBJ2-5 | TRBV29-1 | 13 | CSARTGGQETQYF
TRBJ1-2 | TRBV6-1 | 15 | CASTQTRGRSNGYTF